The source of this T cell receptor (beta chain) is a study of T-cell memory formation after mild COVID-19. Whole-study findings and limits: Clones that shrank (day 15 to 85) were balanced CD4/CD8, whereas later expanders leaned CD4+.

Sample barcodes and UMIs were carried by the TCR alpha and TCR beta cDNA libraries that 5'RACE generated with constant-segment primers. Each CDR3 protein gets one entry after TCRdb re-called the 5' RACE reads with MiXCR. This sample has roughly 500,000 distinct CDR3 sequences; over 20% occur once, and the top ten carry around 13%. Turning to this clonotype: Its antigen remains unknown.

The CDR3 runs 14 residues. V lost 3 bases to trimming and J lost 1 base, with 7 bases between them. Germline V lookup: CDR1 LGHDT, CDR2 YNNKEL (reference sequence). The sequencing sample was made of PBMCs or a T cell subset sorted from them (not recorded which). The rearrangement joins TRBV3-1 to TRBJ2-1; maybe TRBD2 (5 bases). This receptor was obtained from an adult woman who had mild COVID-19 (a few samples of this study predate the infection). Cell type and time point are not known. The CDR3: CASSQSGSYNEQFF. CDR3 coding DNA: TGTGCCAGCAGCCAGAGCGGATCCTACAATGAGCAGTTCTTC.